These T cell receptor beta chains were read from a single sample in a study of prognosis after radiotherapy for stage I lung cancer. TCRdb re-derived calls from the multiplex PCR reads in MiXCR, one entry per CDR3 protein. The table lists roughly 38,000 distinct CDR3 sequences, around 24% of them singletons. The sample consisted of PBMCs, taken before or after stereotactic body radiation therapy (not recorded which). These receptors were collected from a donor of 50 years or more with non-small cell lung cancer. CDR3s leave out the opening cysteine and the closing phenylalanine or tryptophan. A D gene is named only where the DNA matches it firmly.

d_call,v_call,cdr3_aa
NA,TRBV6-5,ASSYSKSGGGPQH
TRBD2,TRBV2,ASRAPGLAGPGELF
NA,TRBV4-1,ASSQPGGAGDYGYT
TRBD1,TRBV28,ASSLGQTYNEQF
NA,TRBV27,ASSFASVPYNEQF
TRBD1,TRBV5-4,ASSLPGTGRETQY
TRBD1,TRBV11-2,ASREPGQGETEQY
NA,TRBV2,ASSDRGRTNTEAF
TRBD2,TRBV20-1,SASRFRRSGGASEQF
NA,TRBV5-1,ASRVDSTTNEKLF
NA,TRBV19,ASSIEGGRNQPQH
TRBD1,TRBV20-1,SARGQGAHQPQH
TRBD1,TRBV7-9,ASSLGTGEAF
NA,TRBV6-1,ASNGLSGAGELF
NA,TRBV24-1,ATSRQGNQPQH
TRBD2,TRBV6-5,ASSYGTSGTLATQY
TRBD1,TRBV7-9,ASSRAGQGAAGVNVLT
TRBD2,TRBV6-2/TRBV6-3,ASPMGEKRENEQF
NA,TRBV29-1,SVEVGYEQY
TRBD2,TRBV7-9,ASSLLAGGVGELF
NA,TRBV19,ASSIVPGSSYEQY
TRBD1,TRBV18,ASSPTTGSADTQY
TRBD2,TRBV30,AWKLAGGITDTQY
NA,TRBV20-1,SVLLSGRSYEQY
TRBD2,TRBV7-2,ASSLLSGRGEQF
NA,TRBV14,ATEKGEVGEAF
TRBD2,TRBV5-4,ASSPYSGGAHPTQY
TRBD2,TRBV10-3,AISRAGPTTGELF
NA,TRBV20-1,SARPPGDAGQPQH
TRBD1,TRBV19,ATGTGGEQY
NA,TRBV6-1,ASSEARRTYGYT
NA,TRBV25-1,ASSEETRMEGYT